The entry below gives a single T cell receptor (beta chain) sequence along with its context. CDR3 length: 19 residues. V lost 2 bases and J lost 3; bases outside the gene matches: 13. Germline assignment: CDR1 SGHRS and CDR2 YFSETQ. The data originate from a study of blood T cell repertoires in COVID-19. Study context: T cells, B-cell-depleted T cells, or PBMCs provided the cDNA or gDNA that served as material.

In the source study's methods: Reference gene primer amplification yielded estimated nucleated cell counts. Libraries were prepared by immunoSEQ multiplex PCR; TCRdb keeps only in-frame clonotypes and omits some of them. The V and J calls and clone size were taken over from that table, and D and trimming were inferred from the DNA. The table has around 270,000 clones, roughly 86% seen once. Sample: peripheral blood. The chain joins TRBV5-1 to TRBJ2-1, with TRBD2 identical over 11 bases. This sequence was found in a man aged 40-50 years who had recovered from COVID-19. The CDR3 nucleotides read TGCGCCAGCAGCTTCTTCGGAAAGGTGGGGACTAGCGGCTACAATGAGCAGTTCTTC. It yields the protein CASSFFGKVGTSGYNEQFF.